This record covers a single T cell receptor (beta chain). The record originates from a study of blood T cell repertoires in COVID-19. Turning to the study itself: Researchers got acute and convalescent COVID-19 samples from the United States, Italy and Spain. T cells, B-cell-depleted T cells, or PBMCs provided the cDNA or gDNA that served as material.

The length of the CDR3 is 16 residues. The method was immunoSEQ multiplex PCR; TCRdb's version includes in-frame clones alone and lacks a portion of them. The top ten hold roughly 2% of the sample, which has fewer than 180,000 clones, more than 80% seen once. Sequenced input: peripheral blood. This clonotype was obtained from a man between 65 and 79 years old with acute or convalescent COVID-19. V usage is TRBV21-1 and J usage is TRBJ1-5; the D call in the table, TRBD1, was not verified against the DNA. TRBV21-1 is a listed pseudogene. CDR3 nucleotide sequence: TGTGCCAGCAGCCACCCGACCGACAGGGGACGTCAGCCCCAGCATTTT. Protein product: CASSHPTDRGRQPQHF.